These 26 T cell receptor beta chains were all obtained from the same sample, sequenced in a study of shared clonotypes between healthy human individuals. The protocol was immunoSEQ multiplex PCR, while the TCRdb copy is restricted to in-frame clones and leaves out a portion. This table holds more than 400,000 clones, about 95% found once. The sample consisted of naive CD4+ T cells sorted from blood. The subset: CD45RA+ positively selected. The source is a woman in her thirties in good health.

The rearrangement links TRBV5-4 to TRBJ1-1, with TRBD1 matching over 10 bases. This CDR3 region has 15 residues. Germline loops: CDR1 SGHNT, CDR2 YYREEE (reference sequence). The V segment lost 4 bases and the J segment 1 base; nucleotides outside the gene matches: 4. The CDR3 DNA sequence: TGTGCCAGCAGCCCGCGGGACAGGGGGAACACTGAAGCTTTCTTT. This gives the protein CASSPRDRGNTEAFF.

The CDR3 nucleotides are TGTGCCAGCAGTTACACAGGGGGCGCTGGGGCCAACGTCCTGACTTTC. Its protein is CASSYTGGAGANVLTF. The genes are TRBV6-5 and TRBJ2-6, with 9 bases identical to TRBD1. Germline CDR1 and CDR2: MNHEY and SVGAGI. V dropped 2 bases and J dropped 2; count of bases not matched to a gene: 1. The CDR3 runs 16 residues.

The V and J genes are TRBV5-1 and TRBJ2-1, with TRBD2 matching 7 bases. CDR3 length: 16 amino acids. Germline V CDR1 and CDR2: SGHRS, YFSETQ. With 3 bases clipped from V and 2 bases from J, the junction kept 8 bases outside the gene matches. This CDR3 is CASSSLAVGAYNEQFF. CDR3 nucleotides: TGCGCCAGCAGCTCCCTAGCGGTGGGGGCCTACAATGAGCAGTTCTTC.

V is TRBV15 and J is TRBJ2-1; D unclear. V dropped 2 bases and J dropped 8 bases, with 7 bases sitting between them. There are 12 residues in the CDR3. CDR1 and CDR2 (germline): LNHNV, YYDKDF (reference sequence). CDR3 sequence: CATSRINYEQFF. Written as DNA, the CDR3 is TGTGCCACCAGCAGAATTAATTATGAGCAGTTCTTC.

CDR3 DNA sequence: TGCAGCGGCCTCCCTACAGGGAACACTGAAGCTTTCTTT. It codes for CSGLPTGNTEAFF. The chain has TRBV29-1 and TRBJ1-1, with D perhaps TRBD1 (5 bases). The CDR3 covers 13 residues. Germline-derived CDR1 and CDR2 are SQVTM and ANQGSEA. V was trimmed by 7 bases and J by 1 base, leaving 13 bases between them.

The chain combines TRBV28 with TRBJ2-3; 7 bases align to TRBD2. After removal of 6 bases from V and 0 bases from J, the junction contained 6 bases not matched to a gene. The CDR3 is 15 amino acids. The germline V gene encodes CDR1 MDHEN and CDR2 SYDVKM. CDR3 sequence reads: CASSHISGSTDTQYF. The CDR3 nucleotides are TGTGCCAGCAGCCATATTAGCGGGAGCACAGATACGCAGTATTTT.

This sequence joins TRBV19 and TRBJ1-5, with 7 bases identical to TRBD1. The V and J ends lost 5 bases and 4 bases, in that order; junction bases with no gene match: 14. Germline CDR1 LNHDA, CDR2 SQIVND (reference sequence). The CDR3 consists of 17 residues. The CDR3 reads CASSLSTRDSTNQPQHF. The CDR3 DNA is TGTGCCAGTAGTCTTTCCACCCGGGACAGCACGAATCAGCCCCAGCATTTT.

The rearrangement links TRBV13 to TRBJ2-5, with 11 nucleotides matching TRBD1. The V segment lost 5 bases and the J segment 2 bases; nucleotides outside the gene matches: 4. The CDR3 loop spans 15 amino acids. The germline V gene has CDR1 PRHDT and CDR2 FYEKMQ (reference sequence). The CDR3 bases are TGTGCCAGCAGCCCTCGGGACAGGGGGCAAGAGACCCAGTACTTC. It is translated as CASSPRDRGQETQYF.

This clone was seen once. V and J are TRBV23-1 and TRBJ2-5, with 8 positions matching TRBD1. The J call may be incorrect, as the DNA end agrees better with TRBJ2-7. TRBV23-1 is classed as an ORF, of uncertain function. CDR3 length: 14 residues. The CDR3 DNA reads TGCGCCAGCGCGCCTGGACAGGGCCGCTTCGAGCAGTACTTC. It is translated as CASAPGQGRFEQYF.

The chain combines TRBV5-1 with TRBJ1-1, with no clear D. Trimming shortened V by 1 base and J by 1 base, and 14 bases separated the two germline ends. The CDR3 has 16 residues. CDR1 and CDR2 from the germline V gene are SGHRS and YFSETQ. The CDR3 nucleotides read TGCGCCAGCAGCTTGTTGGAGGGAGCCACGAACACTGAAGCTTTCTTT. It codes for CASSLLEGATNTEAFF.

V and J are TRBV27 and TRBJ2-5; D might be TRBD2 (5 bases). The germline CDR1 and CDR2 sequences are MNHEY and SMNVEV (reference sequence). The CDR3 runs 14 residues. The V and J ends lost 3 bases and 4 bases respectively, with 12 bases between them. This CDR3 is CASSFRPSGETQYF. The CDR3 nucleotides are TGTGCCAGCAGTTTTAGGCCCAGCGGAGAGACCCAGTACTTC.

The rearrangement uses TRBV30 and TRBJ1-1, with TRBD1 identical over 7 bases. The CDR3 extends over 14 amino acids. The germline gives CDR1 GTSNPN, CDR2 SVGIG (reference sequence). V shed 1 base and J 0 bases; nucleotides not matched to a gene: 2. The DNA of the CDR3 is TGTGCCTGGAGTGGGGGACAGCTGAACACTGAAGCTTTCTTT. As protein: CAWSGGQLNTEAFF. Supplemented by reference TRBV30 and TRBJ1-1, the full variable domain reads SQTIHQWPATLVQPVGSPLSLECTVEGTSNPNLYWYRQAAGRGLQLLFYSVGIGQISSEVPQNLSASRPQDRQFILSSKKLLLSDSGFYLCAWSGGQLNTEAFFGQGTRLTVV.

The chain joins TRBV10-3 to TRBJ2-5; D uncertain. Trimming took off 4 bases at V and 2 bases at J, with 8 bases between the two ends. Germline assignment: CDR1 ENHRY and CDR2 SYGVKD. This CDR3 region has 13 residues. The CDR3 spells CAISGAEQETQYF. The CDR3 nucleotides read TGTGCCATCAGTGGGGCAGAACAAGAGACCCAGTACTTC.

The chain uses TRBV28 and TRBJ2-7, with 13 bases identical to TRBD2. Germline CDR1 reads MDHEN; CDR2 reads SYDVKM. This CDR3 spans 15 amino acids. J was trimmed by 6 bases and V by 7 bases; bases with no gene match: 9. Here the CDR3 reads CASIRTSGSWAEQYF. DNA of the CDR3: TGTGCCAGCATCAGGACTAGCGGGAGCTGGGCCGAGCAGTACTTC.

The CDR3 loop reads CASSGPPGSQFNEKLFF. The CDR3 nucleotides read TGTGCCAGCAGCGGCCCGCCTGGCAGTCAATTTAATGAAAAACTGTTTTTT. This chain uses TRBV28 with TRBJ1-4; no reliable D call. Germline-derived CDR1 and CDR2 are MDHEN and SYDVKM. The CDR3 sequence is 17 residues long. With 6 bases removed from V and 4 bases from J, the gap between germline ends came to 21 bases. The full variable domain, with the rest looked up from reference TRBV28 and TRBJ1-4, is DVKVTQSSRYLVKRTGEKVFLECVQDMDHENMFWYRQDPGLGLRLIYFSYDVKMKEKGDIPEGYSVSREKKERFSLILESASTNQTSMYLCASSGPPGSQFNEKLFFGSGTQLSVL.

The chain couples TRBV5-1 to TRBJ2-1, with 7 bases that match TRBD2. J lost 1 base, V lost 2 bases, and 9 bases had no gene match. Looked up from germline, CDR1 is SGHRS and CDR2 is YFSETQ. CDR3 size: 17 residues. The CDR3 coding sequence is TGCGCCAGCAGCTTTCCTGGGCGGGAGAATTCCTACAATGAGCAGTTCTTC. Its translation: CASSFPGRENSYNEQFF.

V usage is TRBV5-4 and J usage is TRBJ2-5; 10 nucleotides agree with TRBD1. The J call may be incorrect, as the DNA end agrees better with TRBJ2-7. Germline V CDR1 and CDR2: SGHNT, YYREEE (reference sequence). CDR3 length: 14 residues. CDR3 sequence (DNA): TGTGCCAGCAGCTCCCCGGGACAGGGGTACGAGCAGTACTTC. This translates into CASSSPGQGYEQYF.

This clone appeared a single time. V is TRBV7-9 and J is TRBJ2-7; D is tentatively TRBD1 or TRBD2 (5 bases each). The CDR3 is 13 amino acids. Trimming removed 8 bases at V and 6 bases at J, with 17 bases between. CDR1 and CDR2 from the germline V gene are SEHNR and FQNEAQ (reference sequence). Written as DNA, the CDR3 is TGTGCCAGCCGTATCCAGGGAGCTCGCGAGCAGTACTTC. The encoded protein is CASRIQGAREQYF. The complete variable domain, with remaining parts taken from reference TRBV7-9 and TRBJ2-7, reads DTGVSQNPRHKITKRGQNVTFRCDPISEHNRLYWYRQTLGQGPEFLTYFQNEAQLEKSRLLSDRFSAERPKGSFSTLEIQRTEQGDSAMYLCASRIQGAREQYFGPGTRLTVT.

The V call is TRBV7-9, the J call TRBJ1-4; weak D call: TRBD1 (5 bases). This CDR3 region has 16 residues. Germline V gives CDR1 SEHNR, CDR2 FQNEAQ (reference sequence). Trimming shortened V by 2 bases and J by 0 bases, and 10 bases separated the two germline ends. CDR3: CASSLQGLATNEKLFF. CDR3 nucleotides: TGTGCCAGCAGCTTACAGGGATTGGCAACTAATGAAAAACTGTTTTTT.

This clone showed up just once. The CDR3 DNA follows: TGTGCCAGCAGGGGGCGGAACAATCAGCCCCAGCATTTT. It specifies CASRGRNNQPQHF. The V gene is TRBV27, the J gene TRBJ1-5; tentative D call: TRBD1 (5 bases). Germline V gene lookup returns CDR1 MNHEY and CDR2 SMNVEV (reference sequence). V dropped 6 bases and J dropped 3 bases, with 9 bases sitting between them. This CDR3 region has 13 residues.

This chain uses TRBV5-1 with TRBJ2-7, with TRBD2 matching 11 bases. The CDR3 spans 15 residues. Germline V gives CDR1 SGHRS, CDR2 YFSETQ. The V segment lost 4 bases and the J segment 6 bases; nucleotides outside the gene matches: 9. CDR3 loop: CASSEVAGGPGEQYF. The CDR3 DNA sequence: TGCGCCAGCAGCGAGGTAGCGGGAGGGCCTGGCGAGCAGTACTTC. Complete variable domain (other parts from reference TRBV5-1 and TRBJ2-7): KAGVTQTPRYLIKTRGQQVTLSCSPISGHRSVSWYQQTPGQGLQFLFEYFSETQRNKGNFPGRFSGRQFSNSRSEMNVSTLELGDSALYLCASSEVAGGPGEQYFGPGTRLTVT.

A single count supports this clone. V gene TRBV5-6 combines with J gene TRBJ1-1; D remains unclear. The germline CDR1 and CDR2 sequences are SGHDT and YYEEEE. The V end was cut by 4 bases, the J end by 1 base, with 14 bases between. The CDR3 consists of 15 residues. CDR3 region: CASSPLSPRNTEAFF. CDR3 nucleotide sequence: TGTGCCAGCAGCCCCTTGAGTCCACGGAACACTGAAGCTTTCTTT.

On this clone itself: Distinct nucleotide sequences in the sample also encode this CDR3. This sequence joins TRBV19 and TRBJ2-3; D perhaps matches TRBD2 (5 bases). CDR1 LNHDA and CDR2 SQIVND come from the germline V gene (reference sequence). V was cut by 5 bases and J by 3 bases, with 9 bases left in between. The CDR3 totals 13 residues. The CDR3 nucleotides are TGTGCCAGTAGTCTGGCGGGTACAGATACGCAGTATTTT. Translating gives CASSLAGTDTQYF.

The V gene is TRBV19, the J gene TRBJ1-5, with 8 bases lining up with TRBD1. Germline loops: CDR1 LNHDA, CDR2 SQIVND (reference sequence). The CDR3 consists of 13 residues. V was clipped by 8 bases and J by 2 bases; unmatched bases: 2. CDR3 DNA sequence: TGTGCCAGTGCGGGACAGGGCAATCAGCCCCAGCATTTT. Its translation: CASAGQGNQPQHF.

The genes are TRBV4-1 and TRBJ1-5; 12 nucleotides match TRBD1. This CDR3 has 17 amino acids. The trim removed 3 bases at V and 6 bases at J, leaving 9 bases unmatched. Per the germline V gene, CDR1 is MGHRA and CDR2 is YSYEKL. The CDR3 spells CASSQGGQGALGQPQHF. The CDR3 DNA reads as TGCGCCAGCAGCCAGGGGGGACAGGGGGCGTTGGGTCAGCCCCAGCATTTT.

The rearrangement joins TRBV30 to TRBJ2-1; TRBD2 matches 12 bases. J was trimmed by 8 bases and V by 3 bases; bases with no gene match: 5. This CDR3 region has 14 residues. The germline V gene encodes CDR1 GTSNPN and CDR2 SVGIG (reference sequence). The CDR3 here is CAWRRLAGDHEQFF. Written as DNA, the CDR3 is TGTGCCTGGAGAAGACTAGCGGGAGATCATGAGCAGTTCTTC.